This T cell receptor (beta chain) was identified during a study of blood T cells in healthy people across ages. This clonotype was seen a few times. The authors ran a second PCR of about 7 to 11 cycles using a sample-barcoded 5' primer and a J-beta primer mix. Each cDNA molecule received a tag from a template-switch adaptor that had 12 random nucleotides. MiXCR was run by TCRdb on the 5' RACE reads, yielding one entry per CDR3 protein. The sample lists approximately 900,000 distinct CDR3 sequences, about 44% occurring once. V lost 7 bases to trimming and J lost 5 bases; unmatched junction nucleotides: 6. There are 13 residues in the CDR3. Germline CDR1 SEHNR, CDR2 FQNEAQ (reference sequence).

This receptor was identified in a man aged 30 to 39 in good health. Sample: blood. The chain is built from TRBV7-9 and TRBJ2-5; 8 nucleotides agree with TRBD2. The CDR3 here is CASIISGAETQYF. As DNA, the CDR3 is TGTGCCAGCATCATTAGCGGGGCGGAGACCCAGTACTTC.